The entry that follows covers one T cell receptor beta chain sequence. The record originates from a study of blood T cell repertoires in COVID-19. Study summary: From the United States, Italy and Spain came samples of acute and convalescent COVID-19. In each case, the material was cDNA or gDNA derived from T cells, B-cell-depleted T cells, or PBMCs.

Germline-derived CDR1 and CDR2 are MDHEN and SYDVKM. This CDR3 is built from 13 residues. Deletions cut 8 bases from V and 7 bases from J, with 17 bases between. Original methodology: It was from reference gene primer amplification that nucleated cell counts were estimated. TCRdb's table, derived via immunoSEQ multiplex PCR, lists solely in-frame clones and lacks some. That table gives V, J and clone size, and the DNA gave D and trimming. Here the sample spans approximately 98,000 clones, approximately 80% being singletons. The receptor was isolated from a woman in her 70s with acute or convalescent COVID-19. The sequenced sample was peripheral blood. This sequence joins TRBV28 and TRBJ1-2, with D perhaps TRBD1 (6 bases). As DNA, the CDR3 is TGTGCCAGCGGCCCGTACAGGGTCGGTGGCTACACCTTC. Its translation: CASGPYRVGGYTF.